The TCR beta chain under discussion was sequenced for a study of blood T cell repertoires in COVID-19. Study as a whole: Donors in the United States, Italy and Spain gave samples during acute or convalescent COVID-19. T cells, B-cell-depleted T cells, or PBMCs supplied cDNA or gDNA.

Original processing methods: Using reference gene primer amplification, nucleated cell counts were estimated. Assay: immunoSEQ multiplex PCR; the TCRdb copy retains only in-frame clones and omits some. Clone size and the V and J calls come from that table; the DNA yielded D and trimming. Here the sample spans 150,000 to 200,000 clones, around 82% being singletons. Trimming pared 6 bases from V and 3 bases from J, leaving 10 bases between. This CDR3 comprises 13 residues. The germline V gene has CDR1 ENHRY and CDR2 SYGVKD. The sequenced sample was peripheral blood. The clonotype comes from a human donor with acute or convalescent COVID-19. The donor label of this sample is uncertain. The chain combines TRBV10-3 with TRBJ2-3, with D maybe TRBD1 (6 bases). The CDR3 coding sequence is TGTGCCATCAGGCAGGGGATGACAGATACGCAGTATTTT. This gives the protein CAIRQGMTDTQYF.